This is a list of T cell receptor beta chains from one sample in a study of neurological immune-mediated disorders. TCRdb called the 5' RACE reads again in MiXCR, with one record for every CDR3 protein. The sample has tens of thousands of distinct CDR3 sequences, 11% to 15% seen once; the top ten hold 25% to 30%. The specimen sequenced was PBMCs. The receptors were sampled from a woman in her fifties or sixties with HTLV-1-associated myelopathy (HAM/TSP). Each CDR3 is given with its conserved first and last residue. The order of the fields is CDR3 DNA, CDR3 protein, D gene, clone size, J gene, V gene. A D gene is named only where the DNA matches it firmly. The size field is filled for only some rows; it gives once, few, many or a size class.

CDR3 DNA: TGCGCCAGCAGTAGAGAAGGCAGCAATGAAAAACTGTTTTTT
CDR3 protein: CASSREGSNEKLFF
D gene: .
clone size: many
J gene: TRBJ1-4
V gene: TRBV5-1

CDR3 DNA: TGTGCCAGCAGCTTGGACACCCCGGGCTACAATGAGCAGTTCTTC
CDR3 protein: CASSLDTPGYNEQFF
D gene: .
clone size: few
J gene: TRBJ2-1
V gene: TRBV5-5

CDR3 DNA: TGTGCCAGCAGCCTAAGCTCTAGCGGGGACTACGAGCAGTACTTC
CDR3 protein: CASSLSSSGDYEQYF
D gene: TRBD2
clone size: few
J gene: TRBJ2-7
V gene: TRBV6-5

CDR3 DNA: TGCGCCAGCAGCTATGGGGGACAGGGAGCCTATGGCTACACCTTC
CDR3 protein: CASSYGGQGAYGYTF
D gene: TRBD1
clone size: many
J gene: TRBJ1-2
V gene: TRBV5-1

CDR3 DNA: TGTGCCAGCAGCCAAGAAGGCGGCTTGGTTTATGGCTACACCTTC
CDR3 protein: CASSQEGGLVYGYTF
D gene: .
clone size: many
J gene: TRBJ1-2
V gene: TRBV14

CDR3 DNA: TGTGCCAGCACCAGGGGGACAGGGGGCTTGGAGACCCAGTACTTC
CDR3 protein: CASTRGTGGLETQYF
D gene: TRBD1
clone size: many
J gene: TRBJ2-5
V gene: TRBV9

CDR3 DNA: TGTGCCAGCAGCCCTCGTGGGCTGAACAATCAGCCCCAGCATTTT
CDR3 protein: CASSPRGLNNQPQHF
D gene: .
clone size: .
J gene: TRBJ1-5
V gene: TRBV28

CDR3 DNA: TGTGCCAGCAGCCCACAGGGGGCAGACTATGGCTACACCTTC
CDR3 protein: CASSPQGADYGYTF
D gene: TRBD1
clone size: many
J gene: TRBJ1-2
V gene: TRBV7-9

CDR3 DNA: .
CDR3 protein: CASSFYICSARVNPGNTQYF
D gene: .
clone size: once
J gene: TRBJ2-3
V gene: TRBV7-3

CDR3 DNA: TGTGCCAGCAGTTACTATGTCAGGGGAGGCAACAATCAGCCCCAGCATTTT
CDR3 protein: CASSYYVRGGNNQPQHF
D gene: .
clone size: many
J gene: TRBJ1-5
V gene: TRBV6-6

CDR3 DNA: TGTGCCAGCAGCCAAGACGCAGCAGGGGGCATTGAAAAACTGTTTTTT
CDR3 protein: CASSQDAAGGIEKLFF
D gene: TRBD1
clone size: many
J gene: TRBJ1-4
V gene: TRBV3-1

CDR3 DNA: TGTGCCAGCAGCCCTCAGGCGGGAGTGAACAATGAGCAGTTCTTC
CDR3 protein: CASSPQAGVNNEQFF
D gene: TRBD2
clone size: many
J gene: TRBJ2-1
V gene: TRBV7-7

CDR3 DNA: TGCAGTGCTAGAGGGCAGGGGACTGAAGCTTTCTTT
CDR3 protein: CSARGQGTEAFF
D gene: .
clone size: many
J gene: TRBJ1-1
V gene: TRBV20-1

CDR3 DNA: TGTGCCATCAGAGAGGGACAGGGGGCCTACAATGAGCAGTTCTTC
CDR3 protein: CAIREGQGAYNEQFF
D gene: TRBD1
clone size: many
J gene: TRBJ2-1
V gene: TRBV10-3

CDR3 DNA: TGTGCCACCAGTGACGGCAGCTCCTATAATTCACCCCTCCACTTT
CDR3 protein: CATSDGSSYNSPLHF
D gene: .
clone size: .
J gene: TRBJ1-6
V gene: TRBV24-1

CDR3 DNA: TGTGCCAGCAGCTTATTTGACAGGGCGAACACCGGGGAGCTGTTTTTT
CDR3 protein: CASSLFDRANTGELFF
D gene: TRBD1
clone size: many
J gene: TRBJ2-2
V gene: TRBV7-2

CDR3 DNA: TGTGCCAGCAGCAAACTACGGTATGATAATTCACCCCTCCACTTT
CDR3 protein: CASSKLRYDNSPLHF
D gene: .
clone size: many
J gene: TRBJ1-6
V gene: TRBV21-1

CDR3 DNA: TGCGCCAGCAGCTTGTGGTGCTCTACCCGAGGCACAGATACTCAGTATTTT
CDR3 protein: CASSLWCSTRGTDTQYF
D gene: .
clone size: .
J gene: TRBJ2-3
V gene: TRBV5-1

CDR3 DNA: TGTGCCAGCAGTTTCGTCATGAACACTGAAGCTTTCTTT
CDR3 protein: CASSFVMNTEAFF
D gene: .
clone size: medium-sized
J gene: TRBJ1-1
V gene: TRBV27

CDR3 DNA: TGCGCCAGCAGTTACAGCACAGATACGCAGTATTTT
CDR3 protein: CASSYSTDTQYF
D gene: .
clone size: many
J gene: TRBJ2-3
V gene: TRBV5-1

CDR3 DNA: TGTGCCAGCAGCTTAGGGGCGAACACTGAAGCTTTCTTT
CDR3 protein: CASSLGANTEAFF
D gene: .
clone size: many
J gene: TRBJ1-1
V gene: TRBV11-3

CDR3 DNA: TGCAGTGCTAGAGCTAGCGGGGGGGCCGTGACAGATACGCAGTATTTT
CDR3 protein: CSARASGGAVTDTQYF
D gene: TRBD2
clone size: many
J gene: TRBJ2-3
V gene: TRBV20-1

CDR3 DNA: TGTGCCAGCAGCTCGACCTGGGGGGTAGCGGGGGGGCACGAGCAGTTCTTC
CDR3 protein: CASSSTWGVAGGHEQFF
D gene: TRBD2
clone size: many
J gene: TRBJ2-1
V gene: TRBV12-3/TRBV12-4

CDR3 DNA: TGTGCCAGCAGATTGCAGGGGGCGCGGGGGACTGAAGCTTTCTTT
CDR3 protein: CASRLQGARGTEAFF
D gene: TRBD1
clone size: many
J gene: TRBJ1-1
V gene: TRBV27

CDR3 DNA: TGCAGTGCTAGAGATCCTAGACAAGGATTGAACACTGAAGCTTTCTTT
CDR3 protein: CSARDPRQGLNTEAFF
D gene: .
clone size: many
J gene: TRBJ1-1
V gene: TRBV20-1

CDR3 DNA: TGTGCCAGCAGCTCCCAGAATCAGCCCCAGCATTTT
CDR3 protein: CASSSQNQPQHF
D gene: .
clone size: many
J gene: TRBJ1-5
V gene: TRBV7-2

CDR3 DNA: TGCAGTGCCGGACTAGCGGGGGGGGGAGAGACCCAGTACTTC
CDR3 protein: CSAGLAGGGETQYF
D gene: TRBD2
clone size: many
J gene: TRBJ2-5
V gene: TRBV20-1

CDR3 DNA: TGCGCCAGCAGCTTACAGGGAAGCAATCAGCCCCAGCATTTT
CDR3 protein: CASSLQGSNQPQHF
D gene: .
clone size: many
J gene: TRBJ1-5
V gene: TRBV5-1

CDR3 DNA: TGCAGTGCTAGGACCCGCAGGGCGCAGACCCAGTACTTC
CDR3 protein: CSARTRRAQTQYF
D gene: .
clone size: many
J gene: TRBJ2-5
V gene: TRBV20-1